This TCR beta chain was profiled in a study of blood T cell repertoires in COVID-19. This CDR3 contains 10 residues. V was cut by 10 bases and J by 5 bases, with 7 bases left in between. Germline loops: CDR1 MNHEY, CDR2 SVGAGI. Only in-frame clones appear in the TCRdb table, and some are missing; sequencing was by immunoSEQ multiplex PCR. The sample lists 250,000 or so clones; approximately 89% were seen once. The TCR sequence derives from a middle-aged woman who had recovered from COVID-19. The sequencing sample was made of peripheral blood. This chain uses TRBV6-5 with TRBJ2-3; D remains ambiguous. The CDR3 reads CATILDTQYF. The DNA for the CDR3 is TGTGCCACCATTTTAGATACGCAGTATTTT.